This T cell receptor (beta chain) comes out of a study of blood T cell repertoires in COVID-19 (dated by TCRdb to 2018 to 2020). Background for the entire study: The collaborator samples originated in the United States, Italy and Spain and spanned the acute and convalescent phases of COVID-19. Where available, HLA class I and class II types were obtained from metadata supplied by the sample provider rather than from assay-based typing. The repertoires were released in a freely available public database intended as a resource for research on the immune response to SARS-CoV-2. Nearly every sample came with metadata listing a de-identified subject ID, COVID-19 status, age in years and sex. Deeply sampled blood TCRbeta repertoires from subjects exposed to, actively infected with, or recovered from COVID-19 were included in the dataset. The material from the prospective study consisted of cDNA or gDNA derived from T cells, B-cell-depleted T cells, or PBMCs. Samples came from the ongoing ImmuneRACE study (first 160 participants) plus 1,254 subjects from 6 global collaborators.

A word on this clone: The antigen it recognizes is unknown. Per-base quality was not reported, and no clone a single base away is much larger than it.

One collaborating source in Seattle enrolled patients during active infection and followed them longitudinally through the course of disease. Whole blood was collected in K2EDTA tubes by collaborating institutions according to the institutions' own protocols. Collaborator samples were shipped for TCRbeta analysis as frozen whole blood, isolated PBMCs, or DNA extracted from either sample type. What the authors observed across the whole study: Clinical and demographic metadata were provided uncurated, with the amount varying by source and participant.

The CDR3 goes from the cysteine to the phenylalanine over 15 residues. The sequence is cut down to CDR3 DNA, 45 bases in frame from base 1. After removal of 6 bases from V and 5 bases from J, the junction retains 9 bases not matched to a gene. From the germline V gene, CDR1 is MDHEN and CDR2 is SYDVKM. TCRbeta CDR3 regions were amplified from genomic DNA using the immunoSEQ Assay, a bias-controlled multiplex PCR. The published analysis was carried out like this. Nucleated cell counts per sample were estimated from amplification of reference gene primers within the assay. To quantify the absolute abundance of each unique TCRbeta CDR3 rearrangement, sequence reads were collapsed and filtered. For each sample, productive Simpson clonality was calculated as the square root of Simpson's diversity index over productive rearrangements. TCRdb's version of the immuneACCESS table is confined to in-frame rearrangements and falls short of the full clone set. An unresolved V gene accounts for under half of the shortfall where checked; the remainder is of unknown origin. D and trimming were read from the DNA, whereas the V and J calls and clone size are those reported in that table. In this sample the table shows 440,000 or so clones, 75% to 90% of which occur a single time. The biggest ten clones account for roughly 1.6% of the sample.

The sequenced material came from peripheral blood. This receptor was identified in a woman aged 40 to 50 with COVID-19, enrolled during active disease. Here the chain combines TRBV28 and TRBJ2-1, with 8 central nucleotides matching TRBD1. The nucleotide sequence reads TGTGCCAGCAGACCCAGACAGGGGAGGAACAATGAGCAGTTCTTC. Its product reads: CASRPRQGRNNEQFF.